The 23 T cell receptor beta chains given below trace back to one sample, sequenced in a study of blood T cell repertoires in COVID-19. Sequenced by immunoSEQ multiplex PCR; TCRdb stores in-frame clones only, minus some. This table has tens of thousands of clones, 88% appearing once. Sequencing was carried out using peripheral blood. These receptors were taken from a man aged 70 or older with acute or convalescent COVID-19.

The J gene is TRBJ1-3, the V gene TRBV7-2, with D perhaps TRBD1 (5 bases). Trimming removed 1 base from V and 0 bases from J, with 16 bases in between. The CDR3 has 18 residues. Germline CDR1 and CDR2: SGHTA and FQGNSA. The CDR3 sequence is CASSLGMGGINSGNTIYF. CDR3 nucleotides: TGTGCCAGCAGCTTAGGGATGGGGGGGATAAACTCTGGAAACACCATATATTTT.

The chain carries TRBV2 and TRBJ1-2; D is ambiguous. The CDR3 runs 14 residues. CDR1 is SNHLY, CDR2 FYNNEI, per germline. V was shortened by 3 bases and J by 7 bases, with 15 bases between the two germline ends. CDR3: CASSDLESLGGYTF. DNA for the CDR3: TGTGCCAGCAGTGATCTGGAGTCCCTAGGTGGCTACACCTTC.

The genes are TRBV5-1 and TRBJ1-1; TRBD1 is a possible D gene (5 bases). The CDR3 is 15 residues long. From germline, CDR1 is SGHRS and CDR2 YFSETQ. Trimming pared 0 bases from V and 0 bases from J, leaving 9 bases between. In nucleotides, the CDR3 is TGCGCCAGCAGCTTGGCGGCAGGGATGAACACTGAAGCTTTCTTT. Residues: CASSLAAGMNTEAFF. The full variable domain, rest sourced from reference TRBV5-1 and TRBJ1-1, is KAGVTQTPRYLIKTRGQQVTLSCSPISGHRSVSWYQQTPGQGLQFLFEYFSETQRNKGNFPGRFSGRQFSNSRSEMNVSTLELGDSALYLCASSLAAGMNTEAFFGQGTRLTVV.

V and J are TRBV4-3 and TRBJ2-2; 8 nucleotides align to TRBD1. Germline-derived CDR1 and CDR2 are LGHNA and YSLEER. This CDR3 is built from 14 residues. With V trimmed by 6 bases and J by 3 bases, 3 bases remained unmatched. The CDR3 coding sequence is TGCGCCAGCAGGGGACAGGCCGACACCGGGGAGCTGTTTTTT. This translates into CASRGQADTGELFF.

The V and J genes are TRBV6-5 and TRBJ1-5, with D possibly being TRBD1 (5 bases). Trimming took 8 bases from V and 1 from J, leaving 9 bases between them. CDR3 length: 13 residues. CDR1 and CDR2 from the germline V gene are MNHEY and SVGAGI. CDR3 in amino acids: CASWRGSNQPQHF. CDR3 coding DNA: TGTGCCAGCTGGCGGGGGAGCAATCAGCCCCAGCATTTT.

The chain has TRBV28 and TRBJ1-1; TRBD1 matches 7 bases. Germline assignment: CDR1 MDHEN and CDR2 SYDVKM. The V gene end was trimmed by 7 bases and the J gene end by 1 base; junction bases not matched to a gene: 15. The CDR3 is made up of 17 amino acids. As DNA, the CDR3 is TGTGCCAGCAACCAACCGACAGGGTCCGGGGGGAACACTGAAGCTTTCTTT. It yields the protein CASNQPTGSGGNTEAFF.

The V gene is TRBV20-1, the J gene TRBJ1-5, with no clear D. CDR1 and CDR2 from the germline V gene are DFQATT and SNEGSKA (reference sequence). V lost 3 bases, J lost 4 bases, and 16 bases lay in between. The CDR3 extends over 15 amino acids. The CDR3 DNA is TGCAGTGCTAGTTTCCCCGCGGGGATGAATCAGCCCCAGCATTTT. Its translation: CSASFPAGMNQPQHF.

The chain is built from TRBV7-3 and TRBJ2-7; D call uncertain. The CDR3 is made up of 13 amino acids. V gave up 5 bases and J gave up 5 bases, with 13 bases separating them. CDR1 is SGHTA, CDR2 FQGTGA, per germline. CDR3 nucleotides: TGTGCCAGCAGCCGGTCATTCGAGGACGAGCAGTACTTC. Protein: CASSRSFEDEQYF.

CDR3 sequence (DNA): TGCGCCAGCAGCCACGGAGGTGTTCAAGAGACCCAGTACTTC. This gives the protein CASSHGGVQETQYF. The chain joins TRBV5-1 to TRBJ2-5; D possibly corresponds to TRBD2 (5 bases). V shed 4 bases and J shed 2 bases, with 12 bases lying between them. The CDR3 has 14 residues. CDR1 is SGHRS and CDR2 is YFSETQ in the germline V gene.

The chain links TRBV28 to TRBJ2-1; 10 bases fit TRBD2. This CDR3 spans 18 amino acids. V lost 2 bases, J lost 1 base, and 8 bases stayed unmatched. The germline CDR1 and CDR2 sequences are MDHEN and SYDVKM. This CDR3 is CASSLGGSGRPSYNEQFF. CDR3 bases: TGTGCCAGCAGTTTAGGGGGTAGCGGGAGGCCTTCCTACAATGAGCAGTTCTTC. Looking up the rest from reference TRBV28 and TRBJ2-1 gives the full variable domain: DVKVTQSSRYLVKRTGEKVFLECVQDMDHENMFWYRQDPGLGLRLIYFSYDVKMKEKGDIPEGYSVSREKKERFSLILESASTNQTSMYLCASSLGGSGRPSYNEQFFGPGTRLTVL.

This chain links TRBV5-4 with TRBJ2-5; 11 positions match TRBD2. The CDR3 has 15 residues. Germline V gene lookup returns CDR1 SGHNT and CDR2 YYREEE (reference sequence). V shed 4 bases and J 2 bases; nucleotides not matched to a gene: 4. The CDR3 DNA reads TGTGCCAGCAGCCAGACTAGCGGGGAACAAGAGACCCAGTACTTC. This sequence encodes CASSQTSGEQETQYF.

This clone is medium-sized within its sample. This chain links TRBV28 with TRBJ1-1; no definite D call. Germline V gene data show CDR1 as MDHEN and CDR2 as SYDVKM. The germline V and J ends were trimmed by 5 bases and 6 bases, with 13 bases remaining between them. CDR3 length: 13 residues. The CDR3 here is CASSPGNGAEAFF. The CDR3 nucleotides are TGTGCCAGCAGTCCCGGGAACGGGGCTGAAGCTTTCTTT.

The chain employs TRBV7-9 and TRBJ2-7; no firm D call. Germline lookup yields CDR1 SEHNR and CDR2 FQNEAQ (reference sequence). The CDR3 is 13 residues long. The V and J ends lost 9 bases and 0 bases respectively, with 12 bases between them. The CDR3 nucleotides read TGTGCCAGTGCCCCGTGGAGCTCCTACGAGCAGTACTTC. Amino acid sequence: CASAPWSSYEQYF.

The chain has TRBV27 and TRBJ2-7, with 13 bases that match TRBD2. The V and J ends lost 6 bases and 4 bases, in that order; junction bases with no gene match: 6. This CDR3 has 15 residues. CDR1 is MNHEY, CDR2 SMNVEV, per germline (reference sequence). CDR3: CASRRGLAGEYEQYF. The CDR3 DNA reads TGTGCCAGCAGAAGAGGACTAGCGGGAGAGTACGAGCAGTACTTC.

This clone has only one observation. J is TRBJ2-3 and V is TRBV28; 9 bases line up with TRBD1. Germline V gene sequence: CDR1 MDHEN, CDR2 SYDVKM. The CDR3 contains 14 residues. V was pared by 10 bases and J by 3 bases, with 8 bases of the junction left unmatched. DNA of the CDR3: TGTGCCACTCATGGGGACAGGGATACAGATACGCAGTATTTT. Translated: CATHGDRDTDTQYF.

CDR3 in DNA: TGCAGTGCTAGTTCCGGACAGATTACCGGGGAGCTGTTTTTT. Encoded protein: CSASSGQITGELFF. V is TRBV20-1 and J is TRBJ2-2; the D gene is possibly TRBD1 (6 bases). V gave up 3 bases and J gave up 5 bases, with 13 bases separating them. The CDR3 is made up of 14 amino acids. The V gene's germline CDR1 is DFQATT and CDR2 SNEGSKA (reference sequence).

This clone appeared once. The rearrangement uses TRBV25-1 and TRBJ2-1; TRBD2 aligns across 15 bases. Germline V gene lookup returns CDR1 MGHDK and CDR2 SYGVNS. This CDR3 comprises 17 residues. After removal of 5 bases from V and 8 bases from J, the junction contained 10 bases not matched to a gene. CDR3 DNA sequence: TGTGCCAGCAGTCAAACCACGGGACTAGCGGGAGGCTATGAGCAGTTCTTC. Its translation is CASSQTTGLAGGYEQFF.

This clone was seen just once. The J gene is TRBJ2-5, the V gene TRBV14; D call uncertain. The CDR3 extends over 13 amino acids. The germline V and J ends were trimmed by 0 bases and 5 bases, with 7 bases remaining between them. The germline V gene encodes CDR1 SGHDN and CDR2 FVKESK. The CDR3 coding sequence is TGTGCCAGCAGCCAAGATCGGTCGGAGACCCAGTACTTC. It yields the protein CASSQDRSETQYF.

The chain uses TRBV12-3 or TRBV12-4 and TRBJ1-2, with D hard to call. V was clipped by 2 bases and J by 4 bases, with 5 bases between them. The CDR3 sequence is 12 residues long. Here the CDR3 reads CASSLPLYGYTF. The CDR3 DNA sequence: TGTGCCAGCAGTTTACCCCTCTATGGCTACACCTTC.

The chain combines TRBV7-2 with TRBJ2-2; TRBD2 might be the D (7 bases). This CDR3 is 14 amino acids long. Trimming stripped 6 bases from V and 4 bases from J, with 12 bases between. Germline assignment: CDR1 SGHTA and CDR2 FQGNSA. In DNA, the CDR3 is TGTGCCAGCAGAAAGGGGGGGTCCACCGGGGAGCTGTTTTTT. Protein sequence: CASRKGGSTGELFF. The entire variable domain, with the rest obtained from reference TRBV7-2 and TRBJ2-2, is as follows: GAGVSQSPSNKVTEKGKDVELRCDPISGHTALYWYRQSLGQGLEFLIYFQGNSAPDKSGLPSDRFSAERTGGSVSTLTIQRTQQEDSAVYLCASRKGGSTGELFFGEGSRLTVL.

The chain recombines TRBV5-6 with TRBJ1-1; 8 nucleotides line up with TRBD1. The CDR3 sequence is 16 residues long. The germline V gene has CDR1 SGHDT and CDR2 YYEEEE. After removal of 5 bases from V and 3 bases from J, the junction contained 12 bases not matched to a gene. CDR3 DNA sequence: TGTGCCAGCAGTTGGGAGGGGGGACAGGCCTACACTGAAGCTTTCTTT. Translating gives CASSWEGGQAYTEAFF.

The chain is built from TRBV3-1 (or the pseudogene TRBV3-2) and TRBJ1-1; weak D call: TRBD1 (5 bases). Trimming took 4 bases from V and 11 from J, leaving 17 bases between them. Germline values: CDR1 LGHDT, CDR2 YNNKEL (reference sequence). This CDR3 is built from 13 residues. CDR3 in amino acids: CASSLIGDGGAFF. As DNA, the CDR3 is TGTGCCAGCAGCCTAATAGGCGATGGGGGGGCTTTCTTT.

This clone has only one observation. V usage is TRBV6-5 and J usage is TRBJ2-3, with TRBD2 as a possible D gene (7 bases). The germline V and J ends were trimmed by 5 bases and 4 bases, with 16 bases remaining between them. Germline CDR1 MNHEY, CDR2 SVGAGI. The CDR3 is 15 amino acids. Written as DNA, the CDR3 is TGTGCCAGCAGTCTTACCGGGGGGCTACCAGATACGCAGTATTTT. Residues: CASSLTGGLPDTQYF.